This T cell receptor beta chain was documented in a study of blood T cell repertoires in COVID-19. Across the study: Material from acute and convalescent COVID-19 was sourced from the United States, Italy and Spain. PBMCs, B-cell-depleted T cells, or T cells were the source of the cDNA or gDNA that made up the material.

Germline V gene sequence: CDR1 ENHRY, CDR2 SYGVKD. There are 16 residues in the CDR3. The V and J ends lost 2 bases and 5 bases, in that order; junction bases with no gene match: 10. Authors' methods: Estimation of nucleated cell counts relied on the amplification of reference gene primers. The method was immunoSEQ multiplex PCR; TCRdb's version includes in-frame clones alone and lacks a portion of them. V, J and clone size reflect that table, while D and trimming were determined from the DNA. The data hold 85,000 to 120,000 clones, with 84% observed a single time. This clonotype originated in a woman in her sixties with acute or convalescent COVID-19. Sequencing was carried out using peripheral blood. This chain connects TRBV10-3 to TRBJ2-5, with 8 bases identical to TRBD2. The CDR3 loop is CAISEITSGLMETQYF. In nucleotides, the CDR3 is TGTGCCATCAGTGAGATTACTAGCGGTCTGATGGAGACCCAGTACTTC.